The present TCR beta chain was sequenced within a study of cytomegalovirus exposure and HLA in healthy donors. This clone was recorded only once. The CDR3 length is 14 residues. V lost 3 bases, J lost 4 bases, and 10 bases lay in between. Germline V lookup: CDR1 WNHNN, CDR2 SYGVQD (reference sequence). Amplification used 60 Vbeta primers and 13 Jbeta primers. TCRdb's table, derived via immunoSEQ multiplex PCR, lists solely in-frame clones and lacks some. The sample consists of under 150,000 clones, roughly 84% of them appearing once. V is TRBV10-1 and J is TRBJ1-5; D not certain. Sequences were obtained from PBMCs. The receptor comes from a boy younger than 18 in good health and CMV-seronegative. The CDR3 region is CASSELEENQPQHF. DNA for the CDR3: TGCGCCAGCAGTGAACTAGAGGAGAATCAGCCCCAGCATTTT.